This T cell receptor beta chain was sequenced during a study of B cell selection in AIRE deficiency. Study-level results: Of a few thousand shared Treg TCRbeta sequences, approximately 31% were healthy-only, approximately 10% patient-only. Around 30% of healthy-shared Treg TCRbeta sequences appeared in patient Tconv cells. AIRE-deficient Tconv and Treg repertoires matched healthy donors in TCRBV, CDR3 length, diversity. Shorter CDR3s marked shared Treg sequences, biased toward few non-templated insertions.

Data came from immunoSEQ multiplex PCR; TCRdb stores just in-frame clones and leaves some out. In the table there are some 14,000 clones, roughly 91% of which are singletons. V was pared by 0 bases and J by 7 bases, with 7 bases of the junction left unmatched. Looked up from germline, CDR1 is SGHRS and CDR2 is YFSETQ. The CDR3 covers 15 residues. The regulatory T cell sort gate was CD4+CD25hiCD127low/negative. This clone was recorded only once. The antigen remains undetermined. The sequence derives from a human donor with AIRE deficiency. V and J are TRBV5-1 and TRBJ2-7; 10 positions agree with TRBD1. Sequenced input: Tregs sorted from PBMCs. The CDR3 spells CASSLAGTGAGEQYF. CDR3 coding DNA: TGCGCCAGCAGCTTGGCCGGGACAGGGGCGGGGGAGCAGTACTTC. Based on the CDR3 plus reference TRBV5-1 and TRBJ2-7, the full variable domain is KAGVTQTPRYLIKTRGQQVTLSCSPISGHRSVSWYQQTPGQGLQFLFEYFSETQRNKGNFPGRFSGRQFSNSRSEMNVSTLELGDSALYLCASSLAGTGAGEQYFGPGTRLTVT.